Sequencing of this T cell receptor (beta chain) was carried out in a study of blood T cell repertoires in COVID-19. TCRdb keeps only in-frame clones here, not all; method: immunoSEQ multiplex PCR. The table includes roughly 93,000 clones, approximately 81% detected once. The CDR3 runs to 14 residues. Germline V CDR1 and CDR2: MDHEN, SYDVKM. The V end lost 8 bases, the J end lost 0 bases, and 12 bases lay between the germline ends. Material: peripheral blood. The genes are TRBV28 and TRBJ2-3; D remains ambiguous. The receptor was isolated from a woman of 80 years or more with acute or convalescent COVID-19. The CDR3 is CASCRSYSTDTQYF. CDR3 bases: TGTGCCAGCTGTCGGAGTTATAGCACAGATACGCAGTATTTT.